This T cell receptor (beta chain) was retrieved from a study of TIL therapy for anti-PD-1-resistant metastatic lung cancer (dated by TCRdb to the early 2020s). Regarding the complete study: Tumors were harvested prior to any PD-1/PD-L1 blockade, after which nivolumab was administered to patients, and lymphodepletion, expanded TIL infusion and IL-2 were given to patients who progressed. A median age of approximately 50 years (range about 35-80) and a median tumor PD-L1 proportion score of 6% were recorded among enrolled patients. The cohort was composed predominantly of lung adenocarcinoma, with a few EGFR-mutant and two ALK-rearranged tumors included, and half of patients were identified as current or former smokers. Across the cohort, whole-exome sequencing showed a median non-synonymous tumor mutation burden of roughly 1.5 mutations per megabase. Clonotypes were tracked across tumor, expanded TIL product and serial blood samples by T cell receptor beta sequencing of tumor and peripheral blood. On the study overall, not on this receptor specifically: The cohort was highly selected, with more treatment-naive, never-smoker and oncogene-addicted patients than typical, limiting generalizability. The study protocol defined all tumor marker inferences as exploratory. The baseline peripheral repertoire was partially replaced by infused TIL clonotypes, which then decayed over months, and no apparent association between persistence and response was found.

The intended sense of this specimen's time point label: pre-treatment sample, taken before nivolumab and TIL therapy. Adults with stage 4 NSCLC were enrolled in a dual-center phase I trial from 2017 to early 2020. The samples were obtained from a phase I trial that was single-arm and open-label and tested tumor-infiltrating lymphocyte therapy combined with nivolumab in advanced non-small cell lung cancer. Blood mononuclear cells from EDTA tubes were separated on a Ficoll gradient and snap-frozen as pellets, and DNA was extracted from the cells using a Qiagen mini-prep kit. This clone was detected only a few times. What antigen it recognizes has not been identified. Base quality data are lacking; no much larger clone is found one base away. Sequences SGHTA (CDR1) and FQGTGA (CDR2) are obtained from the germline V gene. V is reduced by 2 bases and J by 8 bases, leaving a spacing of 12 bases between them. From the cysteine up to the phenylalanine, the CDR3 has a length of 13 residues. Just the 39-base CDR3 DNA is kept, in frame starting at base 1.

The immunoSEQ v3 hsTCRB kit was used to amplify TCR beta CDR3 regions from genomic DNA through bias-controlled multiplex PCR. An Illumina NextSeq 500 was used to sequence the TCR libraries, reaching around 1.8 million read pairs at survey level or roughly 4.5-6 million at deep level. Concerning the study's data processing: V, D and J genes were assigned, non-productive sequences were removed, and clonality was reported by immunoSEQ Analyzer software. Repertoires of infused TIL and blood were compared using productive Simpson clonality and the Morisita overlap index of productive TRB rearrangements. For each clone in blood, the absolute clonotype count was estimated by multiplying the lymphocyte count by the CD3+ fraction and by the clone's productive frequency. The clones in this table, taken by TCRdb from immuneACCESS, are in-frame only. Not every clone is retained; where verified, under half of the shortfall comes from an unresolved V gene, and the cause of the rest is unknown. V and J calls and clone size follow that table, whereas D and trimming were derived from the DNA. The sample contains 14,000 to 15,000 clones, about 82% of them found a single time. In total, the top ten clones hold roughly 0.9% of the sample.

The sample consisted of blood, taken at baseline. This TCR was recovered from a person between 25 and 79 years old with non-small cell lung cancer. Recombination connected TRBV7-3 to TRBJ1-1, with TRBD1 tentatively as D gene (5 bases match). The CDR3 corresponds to CASSLGAVGEAFF. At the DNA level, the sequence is TGTGCCAGCAGCTTAGGGGCCGTGGGGGAAGCTTTCTTT.